A single sample is the source of the 8 T cell receptor beta chains below, sequenced in a study of OX40 agonist ivuxolimab in advanced cancers. Sequencing was performed with immunoSEQ multiplex PCR; in TCRdb, only in-frame clones are kept and a portion is missing. The data hold some 86,000 clones, with roughly 84% observed a single time. The sequenced sample was CD4+ or CD8+ T cells sorted from blood, obtained in a trial of the OX40 agonist ivuxolimab. The receptors derive from an adult with an advanced solid tumor such as melanoma, head and neck, liver or kidney cancer.

The chain links TRBV7-6 to TRBJ2-1, with 7 positions matching TRBD2. CDR1 is SGHVS, CDR2 FNYEAQ, per germline. The junction had 11 bases not matched to a gene; V was cut back by 1 base and J by 5 bases. This CDR3 is built from 17 residues. The CDR3 reads CASSLVVGGRVNNEQFF. The DNA for the CDR3 is TGTGCCAGCAGCTTAGTCGTTGGCGGGAGAGTGAACAATGAGCAGTTCTTC.

The chain has TRBV2 and TRBJ2-7; 8 bases align to TRBD1. V shed 3 bases, J shed 2 bases, and the junction held 3 bases outside the gene matches. The CDR3 spans 14 residues. CDR1 SNHLY and CDR2 FYNNEI come from the germline V gene. CDR3 residues: CASSEDRATYEQYF. CDR3 DNA sequence: TGTGCCAGCAGTGAGGACAGGGCGACCTACGAGCAGTACTTC.

V gene TRBV28 combines with J gene TRBJ2-7; the D gene could be TRBD1 or TRBD2 (6 bases each). Trimming cost V 2 bases and J 2 bases, with 31 bases left between them. CDR1 and CDR2 from the germline V gene are MDHEN and SYDVKM. CDR3 size: 21 residues. The DNA for the CDR3 is TGTGCCAGCAGTTTAGGTACTCCGGGGGCTCCCCTGTCGGTCTCCGCCTACGAGCAGTACTTC. This encodes CASSLGTPGAPLSVSAYEQYF.

The CDR3 is CASSVTYRGLYEQYF. As DNA, the CDR3 is TGTGCCAGCAGTGTAACTTACAGGGGGCTATACGAGCAGTACTTC. The rearrangement links TRBV27 to TRBJ2-7, with 9 bases lining up with TRBD1. CDR1 MNHEY and CDR2 SMNVEV come from the germline V gene (reference sequence). The J segment lost 4 bases and the V segment lost 5 bases, leaving 9 bases of the junction unmatched. The CDR3 loop spans 15 amino acids.

This chain connects TRBV6-6 to TRBJ2-7; D tentatively fits TRBD1 or TRBD2 (5 bases each). V was shortened by 0 bases and J by 2 bases, with 8 bases between the two germline ends. This CDR3 is built from 14 residues. The germline CDR1 and CDR2 sequences are MNHNY and SVGAGI (reference sequence). CDR3: CASSYSRGAYEQYF. Here the CDR3 DNA reads TGTGCCAGCAGTTACTCGAGAGGGGCCTACGAGCAGTACTTC.

V gene TRBV30 combines with J gene TRBJ2-3, with TRBD2 as a possible D gene (6 bases). The germline V gene has CDR1 GTSNPN and CDR2 SVGIG (reference sequence). Trimming pared 4 bases from V and 2 bases from J, leaving 13 bases between. CDR3 length: 14 amino acids. The CDR3 DNA is TGTGCCTGGACCGGTAGCGGAAACACAGATACGCAGTATTTT. It translates to CAWTGSGNTDTQYF.

The chain carries TRBV7-2 and TRBJ2-5; TRBD1 or TRBD2 may be the D gene (5 bases each). Trimming took off 4 bases at V and 13 bases at J, with 19 bases between the two ends. This CDR3 region has 13 residues. Germline lookup yields CDR1 SGHTA and CDR2 FQGNSA. The CDR3 DNA reads TGTGCCAGCAGCTCCTCCCCGGGGCTAGGGCGGTACTTC. Translating it yields CASSSSPGLGRYF.

The chain combines TRBV28 with TRBJ1-5, with a weak D call TRBD1 (5 bases). The germline gives CDR1 MDHEN, CDR2 SYDVKM. With 4 bases removed from V and 4 bases from J, the gap between germline ends came to 11 bases. There are 14 residues in the CDR3. The CDR3 nucleotides read TGTGCCAGCAGTTGGGGCCTTGGGAATCAGCCCCAGCATTTT. It yields the protein CASSWGLGNQPQHF.